This is a list of T cell receptor beta chains from one sample in a study of shared clonotypes between healthy human individuals. Clones were read by immunoSEQ multiplex PCR, and TCRdb kept only the in-frame ones, dropping some. The sample has about 680,000 clones; roughly 94% are singletons. Sequenced sample: naive CD8+ T cells sorted from blood. The source is a man in his thirties or forties in good health. CDR3s include the opening cysteine and the closing phenylalanine or tryptophan. Each record gives: clone size, V gene, D gene, J gene, CDR3 protein, CDR3 DNA. The D gene is left open where the match is weak. Clone size is given for some rows only: seen once, a few or many times, or a class if the clone is expanded.

size: .; V: TRBV5-4; D: .; J: TRBJ1-1; CDR3: CASSNPAGAEAFF; DNA: TGTGCCAGCAGCAATCCGGCTGGAGCTGAAGCTTTCTTT
size: .; V: TRBV10-3; D: .; J: TRBJ2-5; CDR3: CAISSADQETQYF; DNA: TGTGCCATCAGTTCAGCGGATCAAGAGACCCAGTACTTC
size: .; V: TRBV21-1; D: .; J: TRBJ2-3; CDR3: CASSNGRPTDTQYF; DNA: TGTGCCAGCAGCAATGGGAGACCGACAGATACGCAGTATTTT
size: .; V: TRBV18; D: TRBD1; J: TRBJ1-4; CDR3: CASSPWDRREKLFF; DNA: TGTGCCAGCTCACCATGGGACAGGAGGGAAAAACTGTTTTTT
size: .; V: TRBV6-5; D: .; J: TRBJ2-1; CDR3: CASSYSRTGYNEQFF; DNA: TGTGCCAGCAGTTACTCCCGTACAGGGTACAATGAGCAGTTCTTC
size: .; V: TRBV6-5; D: .; J: TRBJ1-1; CDR3: CASRQGMNTEAFF; DNA: TGTGCCAGCAGGCAGGGTATGAACACTGAAGCTTTCTTT
size: .; V: TRBV7-9; D: TRBD1; J: TRBJ1-1; CDR3: CASSPTGQGGTEAFF; DNA: TGTGCCAGCAGCCCCACGGGACAGGGGGGGACTGAAGCTTTCTTT
size: .; V: TRBV7-9; D: .; J: TRBJ2-1; CDR3: CASSGINEQFF; DNA: TGTGCCAGCAGCGGGATCAATGAGCAGTTCTTC
size: once; V: TRBV7-9; D: .; J: TRBJ1-2; CDR3: CASSLAQGSGYTF; DNA: TGTGCCAGCAGCTTAGCGCAAGGTAGCGGCTACACCTTC
size: .; V: TRBV7-6; D: .; J: TRBJ2-7; CDR3: CASSRGHPRFYEQYF; DNA: TGTGCCAGCAGCCGGGGACACCCACGTTTCTACGAGCAGTACTTC
size: .; V: TRBV6-1; D: .; J: TRBJ2-7; CDR3: CATHRWGNEQYF; DNA: TGTGCCACCCACCGATGGGGGAACGAGCAGTACTTC
size: .; V: TRBV6-1; D: .; J: TRBJ1-5; CDR3: CASSEGSQPQHF; DNA: TGTGCCAGCAGTGAGGGGTCGCAGCCCCAGCATTTT
size: .; V: TRBV5-8; D: .; J: TRBJ1-1; CDR3: CASSLAEYLANTEAFF; DNA: TGTGCCAGCAGCTTGGCTGAGTATTTAGCGAACACTGAAGCTTTCTTT
size: .; V: TRBV28; D: .; J: TRBJ2-7; CDR3: CASSAARQINYEQYF; DNA: TGTGCCAGCAGTGCCGCTAGACAGATTAACTACGAGCAGTACTTC
size: .; V: TRBV23-1; D: TRBD2; J: TRBJ2-7; CDR3: CASSQSASGLAGVRYEQYF; DNA: TGCGCCAGCAGTCAATCTGCCAGTGGGCTAGCGGGAGTTCGGTACGAGCAGTACTTC
size: .; V: TRBV2; D: .; J: TRBJ2-2; CDR3: CASSERQGRYTGELFF; DNA: TGTGCCAGCAGTGAAAGGCAGGGGCGGTACACCGGGGAGCTGTTTTTT
size: .; V: TRBV27; D: TRBD2; J: TRBJ2-1; CDR3: CASSEGTSGGNEQFF; DNA: TGTGCCAGCAGTGAGGGGACTAGCGGAGGAAATGAGCAGTTCTTC
size: .; V: TRBV23-1; D: .; J: TRBJ2-7; CDR3: CASSQPLGSKPYEQYF; DNA: TGCGCCAGCAGTCAACCTTTGGGATCCAAACCCTACGAGCAGTACTTC
size: once; V: TRBV28; D: .; J: TRBJ2-2; CDR3: CASSLVPPQNTGELFF; DNA: TGTGCCAGCAGTTTAGTTCCCCCGCAGAACACCGGGGAGCTGTTTTTT
size: .; V: TRBV7-9; D: .; J: TRBJ2-2; CDR3: CASSPGPTNTGELFF; DNA: TGTGCCAGCAGCCCGGGACCGACGAACACCGGGGAGCTGTTTTTT
size: .; V: TRBV5-6; D: .; J: TRBJ1-3; CDR3: CASSFGGVRNTIYF; DNA: TGTGCCAGCAGCTTCGGGGGCGTGAGAAACACCATATATTTT
size: few; V: TRBV7-6; D: .; J: TRBJ2-7; CDR3: CASSLTGAGLMEQYF; DNA: TGTGCCAGCAGCTTAACTGGGGCTGGTTTGATGGAGCAGTACTTC
size: .; V: TRBV7-3; D: .; J: TRBJ2-1; CDR3: CASSLWLGAKDEQFF; DNA: TGTGCCAGCAGCTTATGGTTGGGGGCGAAGGATGAGCAGTTCTTC
size: .; V: TRBV28; D: TRBD1; J: TRBJ2-7; CDR3: CASSLPSTGGPYEQYF; DNA: TGTGCCAGCAGTCTCCCCTCGACAGGGGGCCCCTACGAGCAGTACTTC
size: .; V: TRBV14; D: .; J: TRBJ2-7; CDR3: CASSRDFVYEQYF; DNA: TGTGCCAGCAGCCGGGACTTTGTCTACGAGCAGTACTTC
size: .; V: TRBV27; D: .; J: TRBJ2-7; CDR3: CASSLKQVGGEQYF; DNA: TGTGCCAGCAGTTTAAAACAGGTTGGTGGCGAGCAGTACTTC
size: once; V: TRBV28; D: .; J: TRBJ2-7; CDR3: CASSSPAPSYEQYF; DNA: TGTGCCAGCAGTTCCCCGGCCCCATCCTACGAGCAGTACTTC
size: .; V: TRBV7-9; D: TRBD2; J: TRBJ2-1; CDR3: CASSRIGTSLYNEQFF; DNA: TGTGCCAGCAGCCGAATCGGGACTAGCCTATACAATGAGCAGTTCTTC
size: few; V: TRBV5-4; D: .; J: TRBJ2-7; CDR3: CASSDGTAEQYF; DNA: TGTGCCAGCAGCGACGGGACTGCAGAGCAGTACTTC
size: .; V: TRBV19; D: .; J: TRBJ2-3; CDR3: CASSIGGSVTDTQYF; DNA: TGTGCCAGTAGTATAGGGGGATCAGTCACAGATACGCAGTATTTT
size: .; V: TRBV19; D: TRBD1; J: TRBJ2-1; CDR3: CASSPRTGIFNEQFF; DNA: TGTGCCAGTAGTCCCCGGACAGGGATATTCAATGAGCAGTTCTTC
size: .; V: TRBV7-9; D: .; J: TRBJ2-7; CDR3: CASSLGEGAFYEQYF; DNA: TGTGCCAGCAGCTTGGGGGAAGGGGCTTTCTACGAGCAGTACTTC
size: .; V: TRBV9; D: .; J: TRBJ2-7; CDR3: CASSVGQVFAEQYF; DNA: TGTGCCAGCAGCGTAGGGCAGGTGTTCGCCGAGCAGTACTTC
size: .; V: TRBV5-1; D: .; J: TRBJ2-3; CDR3: CASSLDSRGGDTQYF; DNA: TGCGCCAGCAGCTTAGACAGTCGTGGGGGGGATACGCAGTATTTT
size: once; V: TRBV4-1; D: TRBD2; J: TRBJ2-7; CDR3: CASSQEWPSGTYEQYF; DNA: TGCGCCAGCAGCCAAGAGTGGCCTAGCGGCACCTACGAGCAGTACTTC
size: .; V: TRBV15; D: .; J: TRBJ2-7; CDR3: CATSRGQAFYEQYF; DNA: TGTGCCACCAGCAGAGGTCAGGCCTTCTACGAGCAGTACTTC
size: .; V: TRBV7-9; D: .; J: TRBJ2-7; CDR3: CASSFGSYEQYF; DNA: TGTGCCAGCAGCTTTGGCAGCTACGAGCAGTACTTC
size: .; V: TRBV11-2; D: .; J: TRBJ2-7; CDR3: CASSFSAGIYEQYF; DNA: TGTGCCAGCAGCTTCAGTGCGGGGATCTACGAGCAGTACTTC
size: .; V: TRBV7-9; D: .; J: TRBJ2-7; CDR3: CASSSTGIYEQYF; DNA: TGTGCCAGCAGCTCCACAGGGATCTACGAGCAGTACTTC
size: .; V: TRBV7-3; D: TRBD1; J: TRBJ2-5; CDR3: CASSLNRGETQYF; DNA: TGTGCCAGCAGCTTAAACAGGGGTGAGACCCAGTACTTC
size: .; V: TRBV4-1; D: .; J: TRBJ2-7; CDR3: CASSQDWGGQHYEQYF; DNA: TGCGCCAGCAGCCAAGATTGGGGGGGACAGCACTACGAGCAGTACTTC
size: .; V: TRBV15; D: TRBD2; J: TRBJ2-7; CDR3: CATSRDPSGTYEQYF; DNA: TGTGCCACCAGCAGAGATCCTAGCGGCACCTACGAGCAGTACTTC
size: .; V: TRBV28; D: .; J: TRBJ1-1; CDR3: CASSLDRTEAFF; DNA: TGTGCCAGCAGTCTTGACAGGACTGAAGCTTTCTTT
size: .; V: TRBV4-3; D: .; J: TRBJ1-1; CDR3: CASSQEVPNTEAFF; DNA: TGCGCCAGCAGCCAAGAGGTCCCGAACACTGAAGCTTTCTTT
size: .; V: TRBV19; D: TRBD2; J: TRBJ2-7; CDR3: CASSISSGSYEQYF; DNA: TGTGCCAGTAGTATTTCTAGCGGGAGCTACGAGCAGTACTTC
size: .; V: TRBV15; D: .; J: TRBJ2-1; CDR3: CATSRDLDVEGQFF; DNA: TGTGCCACCAGCAGAGATCTTGACGTCGAGGGGCAGTTCTTC
size: .; V: TRBV7-9; D: .; J: TRBJ1-1; CDR3: CASRLPGGDTEAFF; DNA: TGTGCCAGCAGGCTCCCTGGGGGTGACACTGAAGCTTTCTTT
size: .; V: TRBV5-1; D: TRBD1; J: TRBJ1-1; CDR3: CASSSQSTGGTEAFF; DNA: TGCGCCAGCAGCTCGCAGTCAACAGGGGGCACTGAAGCTTTCTTT